What follows describes a single T cell receptor beta chain. No antigen is known for it. This sample was included in a study of post-analysis software for immune sequencing data. Study-wide points: Patients with multiple sclerosis recorded significantly lower normalized Chao1 diversity than controls, the study found.

Unique molecular identifiers tagged the TCR beta cDNA libraries. About 500,000 cDNA molecules were obtained per 1 to 10 million input T cells. TCRdb analysed the PCR reads with MiXCR anew, one entry per CDR3 protein. This sample carries under 900,000 distinct CDR3 sequences, roughly half of them seen once, and the ten largest clones take approximately 4.3%. The clonotype was recovered from a girl aged 10 to 17 with multiple sclerosis. Input material: blood.

CDR3 DNA: TGTGCCAGCAGTATACGGACAGTTGGGGCCACTGAAGCTTTCTTT. Protein: CASSIRTVGATEAFF. The chain has TRBV12-3 or TRBV12-4 and TRBJ1-1; TRBD1 is a possible D gene (6 bases). Trimming shortened V by 5 bases and J by 4 bases, and 17 bases separated the two germline ends. The CDR3 runs 15 residues.